This T cell receptor (beta chain) is from a study of T cell changes during pregnancy in multiple sclerosis. TCRdb's copy holds only in-frame clones and misses some; the assay was immunoSEQ multiplex PCR. The profile covers around 110,000 clones, with 91% appearing a single time and around 1.6% taken by the ten largest. Germline CDR1 SEHNR, CDR2 FQNEAQ (reference sequence). The CDR3 is 14 amino acids. V lost 3 bases, J lost 2 bases, and 7 bases lay in between. This rearrangement joins TRBV7-9 to TRBJ2-2; D gene unclear. This clonotype was sampled from a female donor with multiple sclerosis, enrolled in a pregnancy study. The material sequenced was peripheral blood, taken before pregnancy. CDR3 protein: CASSFYRNTGELFF. CDR3 in DNA: TGTGCCAGCAGCTTCTACAGAAACACCGGGGAGCTGTTTTTT.